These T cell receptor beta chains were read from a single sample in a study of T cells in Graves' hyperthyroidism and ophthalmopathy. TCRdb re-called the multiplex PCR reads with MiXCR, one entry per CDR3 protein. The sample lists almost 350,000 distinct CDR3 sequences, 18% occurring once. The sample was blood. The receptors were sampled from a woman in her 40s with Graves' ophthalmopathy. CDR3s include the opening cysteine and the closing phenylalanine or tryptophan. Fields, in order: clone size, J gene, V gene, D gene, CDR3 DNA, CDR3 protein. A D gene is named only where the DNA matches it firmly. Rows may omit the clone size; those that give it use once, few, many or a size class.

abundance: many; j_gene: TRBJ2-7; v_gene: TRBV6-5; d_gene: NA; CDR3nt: TGTGCCAGCAGCTTGGGACGGAACTACGAGCAGTACTTC; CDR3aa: CASSLGRNYEQYF
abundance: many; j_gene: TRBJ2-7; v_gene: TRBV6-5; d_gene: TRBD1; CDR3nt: TGTGCCAGCAGGAGACAGGGAGACTACGAGCAGTACTTC; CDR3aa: CASRRQGDYEQYF
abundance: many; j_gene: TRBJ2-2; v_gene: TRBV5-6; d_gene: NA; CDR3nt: TGTGCCAGCAGCGCCCGGACAAACACCGGGGAGCTGTTTTTT; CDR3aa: CASSARTNTGELFF
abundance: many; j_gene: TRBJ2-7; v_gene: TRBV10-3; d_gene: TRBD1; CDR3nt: TGTGCCACGCATGGCGGGACAGGGGCCTACGAGCAGTACTTC; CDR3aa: CATHGGTGAYEQYF
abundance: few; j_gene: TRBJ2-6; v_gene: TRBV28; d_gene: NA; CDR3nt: TGTGCCAGCAGTTGGGGCCTTGGGGTTGCTGGGGCCAACGTCCTGACTTTC; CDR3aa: CASSWGLGVAGANVLTF
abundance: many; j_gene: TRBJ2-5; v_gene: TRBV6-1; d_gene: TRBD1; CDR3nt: TGTGCCAGCAGTCGCTCAGGACAGGGAAGAGAGACCCAGTACTTC; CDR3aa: CASSRSGQGRETQYF
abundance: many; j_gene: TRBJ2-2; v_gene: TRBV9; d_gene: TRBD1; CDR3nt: TGTGCCAGCAGCGTAGGGGGACAGGGGGCCGGGGAGCTGTTTTTT; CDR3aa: CASSVGGQGAGELFF
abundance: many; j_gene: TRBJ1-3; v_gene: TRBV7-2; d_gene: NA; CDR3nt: TGTGCCAGCAGCTTACGGGGCACCAGTGGAAACACCATATATTTT; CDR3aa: CASSLRGTSGNTIYF
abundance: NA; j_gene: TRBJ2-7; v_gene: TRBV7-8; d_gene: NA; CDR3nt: TGTGCCAGCAGCTATCGGGGGATGGGAGAGCAGTACTTC; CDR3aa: CASSYRGMGEQYF
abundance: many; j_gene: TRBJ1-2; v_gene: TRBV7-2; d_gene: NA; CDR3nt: TGTGCCAGCAGCCAGGGAGAAGCTAACTATGGCTACACCTTC; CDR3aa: CASSQGEANYGYTF
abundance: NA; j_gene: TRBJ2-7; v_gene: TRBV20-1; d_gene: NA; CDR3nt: TGCAGTGCTAGAGATTCACGACAGCAGTACTTC; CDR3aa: CSARDSRQQYF
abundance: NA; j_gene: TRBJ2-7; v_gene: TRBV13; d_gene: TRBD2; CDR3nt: TGTGCCAGCAGCCGGACCGGGACTACTGTCGAGCAGTACTTC; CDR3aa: CASSRTGTTVEQYF
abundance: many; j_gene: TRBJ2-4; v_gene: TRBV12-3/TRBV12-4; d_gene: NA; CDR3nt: TGTGCCAGCGGGGACCTCTACAGTTTTAAGTACTTC; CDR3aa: CASGDLYSFKYF
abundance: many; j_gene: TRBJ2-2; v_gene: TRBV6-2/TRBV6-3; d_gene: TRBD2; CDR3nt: TGTGCCAGCAGTTGGAGGGGACTAGCGGGACCCAACACCGGGGAGCTGTTTTTT; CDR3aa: CASSWRGLAGPNTGELFF
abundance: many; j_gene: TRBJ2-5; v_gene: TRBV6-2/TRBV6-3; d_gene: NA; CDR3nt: TGTGCCAGCAGCACCTGGACGGCCCAAGAGACCCAGTACTTC; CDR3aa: CASSTWTAQETQYF
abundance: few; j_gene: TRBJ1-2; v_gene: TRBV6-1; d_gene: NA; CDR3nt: TGTGCCAGCAGTGGTCAGCTTCTCTATGGCTACACCTTC; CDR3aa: CASSGQLLYGYTF
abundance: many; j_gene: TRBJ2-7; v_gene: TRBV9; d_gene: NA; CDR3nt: TGTGCCAGCAGTCCAGGGCTGGGCGAGCAGTACTTC; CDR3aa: CASSPGLGEQYF
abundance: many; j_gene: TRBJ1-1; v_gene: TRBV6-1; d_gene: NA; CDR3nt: TGTGCCAGCATGAGTCACCAGGAGAACACTGAAGCTTTCTTT; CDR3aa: CASMSHQENTEAFF
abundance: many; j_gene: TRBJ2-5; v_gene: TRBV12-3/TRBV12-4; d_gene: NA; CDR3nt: TGTGCCAGCAGCCCAGACAGGACTCGGGGGACCCAGTACTTC; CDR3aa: CASSPDRTRGTQYF
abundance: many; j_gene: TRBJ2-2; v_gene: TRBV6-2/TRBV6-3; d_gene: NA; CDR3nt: TGTGCCAGCAGTTACTCGTCTGCGGTTCCGACCGGGGAGCTGTTTTTT; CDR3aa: CASSYSSAVPTGELFF
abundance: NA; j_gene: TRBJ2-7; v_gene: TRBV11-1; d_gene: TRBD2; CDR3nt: TGTGCCAGCAGCCACCTTCCAGGCGGGAGTCACGAGCAGTACTTC; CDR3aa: CASSHLPGGSHEQYF
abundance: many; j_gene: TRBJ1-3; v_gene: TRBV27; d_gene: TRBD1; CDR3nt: TGTGCCAGCAGTCGGACAGGGACTGGAAACACCACATATTTT; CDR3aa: CASSRTGTGNTTYF
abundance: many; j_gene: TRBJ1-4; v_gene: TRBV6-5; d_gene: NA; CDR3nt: TGTGCCAGCAGTTACGGGAGGGGCCGAGCTAATGAAAAACTGTTTTTT; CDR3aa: CASSYGRGRANEKLFF
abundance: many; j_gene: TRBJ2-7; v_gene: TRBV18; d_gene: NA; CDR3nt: TGTGCCAGCTCATCCGAGAAGATGCAGTACTTC; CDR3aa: CASSSEKMQYF
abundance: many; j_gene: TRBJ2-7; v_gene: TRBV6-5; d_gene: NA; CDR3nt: TGTGCCAGCAGTCGCGGGTCGTATAGCTCCTACGAGCAGTACTTC; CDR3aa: CASSRGSYSSYEQYF
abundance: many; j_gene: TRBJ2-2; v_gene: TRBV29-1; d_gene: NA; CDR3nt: TGCAGCGTTGAAGGTGGGAGTGGGACCGGGGAGCTGTTTTTT; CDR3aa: CSVEGGSGTGELFF
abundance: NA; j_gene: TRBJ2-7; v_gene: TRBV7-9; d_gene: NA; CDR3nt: TGTGCCAGCAGCTTAGCGAGGTCTCAGCCCCGCTACGAGCAGTACTTC; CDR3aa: CASSLARSQPRYEQYF
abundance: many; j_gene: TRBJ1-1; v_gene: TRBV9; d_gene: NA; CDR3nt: TGTGCCAGCAGCGTAGAGCAGGGTGGAAACACTGAAGCTTTCTTT; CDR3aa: CASSVEQGGNTEAFF
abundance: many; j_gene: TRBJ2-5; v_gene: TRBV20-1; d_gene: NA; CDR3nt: TGCAGTAGCCGAGGGGGGTCTTGGCCTATGGGAGAGACCCAGTACTTC; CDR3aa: CSSRGGSWPMGETQYF
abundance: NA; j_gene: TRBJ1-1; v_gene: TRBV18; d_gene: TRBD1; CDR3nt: TGTGCCAGCTCCCCATATTCTCAGGGGGCTAGGGGCACTGAAGCTTTCTTT; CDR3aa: CASSPYSQGARGTEAFF
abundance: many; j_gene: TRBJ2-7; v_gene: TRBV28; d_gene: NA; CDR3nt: TGTGTCGTAAAGGGGGGGGGACACTTCGCGTCGGGCGAGCAGTACTTC; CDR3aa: CVVKGGGHFASGEQYF
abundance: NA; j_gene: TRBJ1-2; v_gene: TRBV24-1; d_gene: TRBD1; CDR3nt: TGTGCCACCAGTGACCCCAGACAGGGAGGCGGCTACACCTTC; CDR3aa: CATSDPRQGGGYTF
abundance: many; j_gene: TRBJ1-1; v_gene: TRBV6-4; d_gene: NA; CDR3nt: TGTGCCAGCAGTGATCGGCCCCTCGGAGCTTTCTTT; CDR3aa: CASSDRPLGAFF
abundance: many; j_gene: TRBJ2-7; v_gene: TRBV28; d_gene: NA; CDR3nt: TGTGCCAGCAGTTTACCGGGCCTGAGCTCCTACGAGCAGTACTTC; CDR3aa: CASSLPGLSSYEQYF
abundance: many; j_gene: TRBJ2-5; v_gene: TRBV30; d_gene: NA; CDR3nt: TGTGCCTGGAGTGGACGGTCACTAGCCGGGGGCCAAGAGACCCAGTACTTC; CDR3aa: CAWSGRSLAGGQETQYF
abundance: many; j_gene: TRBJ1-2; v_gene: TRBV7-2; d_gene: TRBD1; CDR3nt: TGTGCCAGCAGCACACGGACAGGGGGGAGCTATGGCTACACCTTC; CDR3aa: CASSTRTGGSYGYTF
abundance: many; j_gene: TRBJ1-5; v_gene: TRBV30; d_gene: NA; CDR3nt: TGTGCCTGGAGTCTTGGATCGGGGGACAATCAGCCCCAGCATTTT; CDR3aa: CAWSLGSGDNQPQHF
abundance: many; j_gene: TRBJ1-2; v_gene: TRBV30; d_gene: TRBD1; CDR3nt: TGTGCCTGGAAGACAGGGTATAACTATGGCTACACCTTC; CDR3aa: CAWKTGYNYGYTF
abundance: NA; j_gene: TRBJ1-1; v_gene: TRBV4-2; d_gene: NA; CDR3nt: TGTGCCAGCAGCCAAGTCACGGGGATGAACACTGAAGCTTTCTTT; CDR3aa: CASSQVTGMNTEAFF
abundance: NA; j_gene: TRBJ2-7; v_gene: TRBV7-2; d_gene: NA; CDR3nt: TGTGCCAGCAGCGCCCAATCTAGCGCCGCCTACGAGCAGTACTTC; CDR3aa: CASSAQSSAAYEQYF
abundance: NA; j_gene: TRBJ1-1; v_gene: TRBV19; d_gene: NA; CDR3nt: TGTGCCAGTAGTATAATGGGATCTGAAGCTTTCTTT; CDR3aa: CASSIMGSEAFF
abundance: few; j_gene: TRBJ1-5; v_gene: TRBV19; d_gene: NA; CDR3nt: TGTGCCAGTAATATTGTAGTCGGAGGGTACGATCAGCCCCAGCATTTT; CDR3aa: CASNIVVGGYDQPQHF
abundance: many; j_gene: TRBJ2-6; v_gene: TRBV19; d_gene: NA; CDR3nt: TGTGCCAGTAGTGGGGAGGCTGGGGCCAACGTCCTGACTTTC; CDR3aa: CASSGEAGANVLTF
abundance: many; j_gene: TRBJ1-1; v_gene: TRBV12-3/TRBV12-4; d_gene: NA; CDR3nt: TGTGCCAGCAGTTTATTTGGGTTTTCGAACACTGAAGCTTTCTTT; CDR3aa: CASSLFGFSNTEAFF
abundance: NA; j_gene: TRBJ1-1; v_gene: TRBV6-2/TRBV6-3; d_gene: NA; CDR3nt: TGTGCCAGCAGTTTATCCACCTATTTTGAGCAGGAAGCTTTCTTT; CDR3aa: CASSLSTYFEQEAFF
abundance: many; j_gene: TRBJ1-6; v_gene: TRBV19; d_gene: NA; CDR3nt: TGTGCCAGTAGTAGCACGGGAGTAAATTCACCCCTCCACTTT; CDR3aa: CASSSTGVNSPLHF
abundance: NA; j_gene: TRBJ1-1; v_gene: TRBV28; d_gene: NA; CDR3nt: TGTGCCAGCAGTTTAAGATCGGGGGAAGCTTTCTTT; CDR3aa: CASSLRSGEAFF
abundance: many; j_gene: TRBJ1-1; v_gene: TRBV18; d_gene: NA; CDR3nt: TGTGCCAGCTCACGCGGCCGGGGGGCGGTGGACACTGAAGCTTTCTTT; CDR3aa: CASSRGRGAVDTEAFF
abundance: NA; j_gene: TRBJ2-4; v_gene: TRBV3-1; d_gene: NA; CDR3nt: TGTGCCAGCAGCCAAGCTACCAGGGGTTTGAACATTCAGTACTTC; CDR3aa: CASSQATRGLNIQYF
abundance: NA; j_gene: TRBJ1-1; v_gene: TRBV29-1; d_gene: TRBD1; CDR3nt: TGCAGCGTTAAGTTCGGACAGGGCACTGAAGCTTTCTTT; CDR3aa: CSVKFGQGTEAFF
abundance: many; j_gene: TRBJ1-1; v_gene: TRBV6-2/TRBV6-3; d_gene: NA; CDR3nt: TGTGCCAGCAGTTACGCCGGGAAAACGGGCCAAGCTTTCTTT; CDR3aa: CASSYAGKTGQAFF
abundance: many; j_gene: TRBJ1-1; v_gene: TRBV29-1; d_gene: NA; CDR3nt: TGCAGCGTTGCCCGGGACATCAACACTGAAGCTTTCTTT; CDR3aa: CSVARDINTEAFF
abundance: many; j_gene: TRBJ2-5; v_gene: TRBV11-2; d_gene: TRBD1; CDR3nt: TGTGCCAGCAGCTCCGTGACAGGGGGACAAGAGACCCAGTACTTC; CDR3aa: CASSSVTGGQETQYF
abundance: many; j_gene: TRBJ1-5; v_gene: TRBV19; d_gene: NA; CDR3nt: TGTGCCAGTAGTCCAAGATTAACAGGGAATCAGCCCCAGCATTTT; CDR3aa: CASSPRLTGNQPQHF
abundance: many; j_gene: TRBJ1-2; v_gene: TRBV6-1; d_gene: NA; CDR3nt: TGTGCCAGCAGTCAACAGGGAGTCTTGGGCTACACCTTC; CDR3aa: CASSQQGVLGYTF
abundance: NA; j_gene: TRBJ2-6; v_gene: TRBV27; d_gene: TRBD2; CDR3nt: TGTGCCAGCAGTTTCCGACTAGCGGGAGGGACCTCTGGGGCCAACGTCCTGACTTTC; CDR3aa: CASSFRLAGGTSGANVLTF
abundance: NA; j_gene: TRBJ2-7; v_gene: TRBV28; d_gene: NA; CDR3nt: TGTGCCAGCAGTTTAACCCGCGGGCCCACCTACGAGCAGTACTTC; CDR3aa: CASSLTRGPTYEQYF
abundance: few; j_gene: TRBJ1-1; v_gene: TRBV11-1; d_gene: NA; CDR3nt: TGTGCCAGTTCAAGCCAGGGGCCCCGTCTGATGAACACTGAAGCTTTCTTT; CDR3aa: CASSSQGPRLMNTEAFF
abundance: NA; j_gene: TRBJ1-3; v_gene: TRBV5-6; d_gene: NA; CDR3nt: TGTGCCAGCAGCTTTTCCGGGAGGGGCTCTGGAAACACCATATATTTT; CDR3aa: CASSFSGRGSGNTIYF
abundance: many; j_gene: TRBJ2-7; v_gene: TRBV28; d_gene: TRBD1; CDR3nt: TGTGCCAGCAGTTTAATCCGGGACAGAAACTACGAGCAGTACTTC; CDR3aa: CASSLIRDRNYEQYF